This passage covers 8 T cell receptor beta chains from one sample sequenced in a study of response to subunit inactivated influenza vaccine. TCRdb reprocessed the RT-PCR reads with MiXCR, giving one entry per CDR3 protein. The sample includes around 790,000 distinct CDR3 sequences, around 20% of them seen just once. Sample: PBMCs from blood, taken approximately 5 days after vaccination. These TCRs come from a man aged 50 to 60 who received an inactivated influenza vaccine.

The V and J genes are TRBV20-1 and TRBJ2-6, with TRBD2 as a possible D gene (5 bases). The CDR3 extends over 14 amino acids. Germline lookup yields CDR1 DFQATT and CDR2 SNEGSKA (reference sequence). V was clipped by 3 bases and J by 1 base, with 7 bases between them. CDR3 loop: CSARRASGANVLTF. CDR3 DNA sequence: TGCAGTGCTAGGCGGGCTTCTGGGGCCAACGTCCTGACTTTC.

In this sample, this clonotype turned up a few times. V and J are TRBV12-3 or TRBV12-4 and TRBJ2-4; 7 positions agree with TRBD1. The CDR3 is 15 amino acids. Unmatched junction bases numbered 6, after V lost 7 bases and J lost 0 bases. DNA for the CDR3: TGTGCCAGCAAAGGACAGGAGATAGCCAAAAACATTCAGTACTTC. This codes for CASKGQEIAKNIQYF.

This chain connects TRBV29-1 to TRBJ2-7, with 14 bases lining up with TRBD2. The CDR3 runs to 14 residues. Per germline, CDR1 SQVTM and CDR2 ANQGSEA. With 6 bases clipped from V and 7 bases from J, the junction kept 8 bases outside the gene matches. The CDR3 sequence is CSVGLAGGKGEQYF. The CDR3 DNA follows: TGCAGCGTCGGACTAGCGGGAGGAAAAGGGGAGCAGTACTTC.

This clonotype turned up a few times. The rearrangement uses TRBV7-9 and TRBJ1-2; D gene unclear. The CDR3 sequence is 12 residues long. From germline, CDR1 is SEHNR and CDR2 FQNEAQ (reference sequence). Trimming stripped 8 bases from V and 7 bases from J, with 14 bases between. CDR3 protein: CASSEGGSGYTF. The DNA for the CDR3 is TGTGCCAGCTCCGAGGGTGGCTCTGGCTACACCTTC.

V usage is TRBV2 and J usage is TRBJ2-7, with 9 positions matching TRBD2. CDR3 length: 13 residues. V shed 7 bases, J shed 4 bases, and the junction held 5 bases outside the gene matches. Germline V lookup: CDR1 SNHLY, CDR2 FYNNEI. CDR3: CASMAGGRYEQYF. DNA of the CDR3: TGTGCCAGCATGGCGGGAGGGCGATACGAGCAGTACTTC.

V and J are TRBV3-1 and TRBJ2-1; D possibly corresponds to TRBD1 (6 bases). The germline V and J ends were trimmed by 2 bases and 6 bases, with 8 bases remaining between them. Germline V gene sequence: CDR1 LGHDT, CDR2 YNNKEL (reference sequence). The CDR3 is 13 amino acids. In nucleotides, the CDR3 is TGTGCCAGCAGCCAAAAAGGGGGCAATGAGCAGTTCTTC. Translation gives CASSQKGGNEQFF.

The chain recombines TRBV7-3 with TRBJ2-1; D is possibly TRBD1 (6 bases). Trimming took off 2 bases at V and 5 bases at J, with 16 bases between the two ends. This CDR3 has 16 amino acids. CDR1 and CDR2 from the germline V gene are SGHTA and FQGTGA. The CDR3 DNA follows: TGTGCCAGCAGCTTAGATATGGCAGGGGAAAACAATGAGCAGTTCTTC. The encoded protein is CASSLDMAGENNEQFF.

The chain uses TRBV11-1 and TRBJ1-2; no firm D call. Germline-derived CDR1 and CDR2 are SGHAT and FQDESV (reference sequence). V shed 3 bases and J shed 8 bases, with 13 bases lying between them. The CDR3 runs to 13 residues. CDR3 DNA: TGTGCCAGCAGCTTTGGGAGCGCTGGGGGCTACACCTTC. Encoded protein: CASSFGSAGGYTF.